This T cell receptor beta chain appears in the sequencing data of a study of beta chain features in type 1 diabetes. Study-wide results and limits: The naive, central memory and Treg TCRB repertoires showed an apparent similarity that was greater among patients than among healthy donors. The question of HLA type influencing TCRB rearrangement was one that remained unresolved here. People with Type 1 diabetes carried modestly yet significantly shorter TCRB CDR3s in all four CD4+ subsets.

V shed 5 bases and J 9 bases; nucleotides not matched to a gene: 7. The CDR3 contains 13 residues. Germline-derived CDR1 and CDR2 are MNHNY and SVGAGI (reference sequence). Reverse transcribing all isolated RNA meant expressed TCRB transcripts were sequenced. Assay used: immunoSEQ multiplex PCR; TCRdb lists only in-frame clones, some missing. The sample shows 160,000 or so clones, 63% of them seen only once. Concerning this clone itself: Antigen specificity is unknown.

The receptor's source is a man aged 25-45 years with type 1 diabetes. V usage is TRBV6-6 and J usage is TRBJ2-4, with 7 bases aligning to TRBD1. Sequenced input: naive CD4+ T cells from blood. CDR3 bases: TGTGCCAGCAGTCCAGGACAGGATGTCATTCAGTACTTC. It is translated as CASSPGQDVIQYF.